This TCR beta chain emerged from a study of breast tumors, draining lymph nodes, adjacent tissues. The lymph nodes were axillary draining lymph nodes from breast cancer patients. Study-wide findings and caveats: That most tumor T cells come from lymph nodes remained unproven. Luminal-like breast cancer showed significantly higher tumor–nontumor repertoire similarity than basal-like.

Comment on this clonotype: Its cognate antigen is unknown. This may stem from a read error, because a much larger clone lies one nucleotide away.

TCRdb re-called the multiplex PCR reads through MiXCR, storing one row per CDR3 protein. The sample lists some 150,000 distinct CDR3 sequences; approximately 20% were seen once. The sample comprised axillary lymph node tissue. This TCR was recovered from a female donor with breast cancer. Some clones in this sample may be carry-over from other donors' samples.

This chain's CDR3 is CASSPGGLSTGELFF. As DNA, the CDR3 is TGTGCCAGCAGCCCGGGGGGGCTTAGCACCGGGGAGCTGTTTTTT. This rearrangement joins TRBV7-3 to TRBJ2-2; 8 nucleotides line up with TRBD2. The CDR3 totals 15 residues. Germline CDR1 SGHTA, CDR2 FQGTGA. Trimming at V came to 5 bases and at J to 4 bases, leaving 6 bases not matched to a gene. Combining the CDR3 with reference TRBV7-3 and TRBJ2-2 gives the whole variable domain GAGVSQTPSNKVTEKGKYVELRCDPISGHTALYWYRQSLGQGPEFLIYFQGTGAADDSGLPNDRFFAVRPEGSVSTLKIQRTERGDSAVYLCASSPGGLSTGELFFGEGSRLTVL.